The clone carrying this T cell receptor (beta chain) was recorded only once. The data were taken from a study of radiation and T cells in renal cell carcinoma. This table comes from immunoSEQ multiplex PCR, and its TCRdb copy is limited to in-frame clones, with some not included. This sample yields 150,000 to 160,000 clones, of which approximately 86% are seen a single time; over 10% belongs to the top ten. From germline, CDR1 is SNHLY and CDR2 FYNNEI. The ends lost 6 bases at V and 4 bases at J; junction bases unmatched: 9. The CDR3 consists of 16 residues. This sample's time point: blood 2 weeks post-SBRT. Noted treatment: 15 Gy SBRT to primary tumor, nephrectomy 4 weeks later.

This receptor was taken from a woman in her forties or fifties with renal cell carcinoma. The sequencing here drew on blood, taken from a patient whose treatment included radiotherapy and nephrectomy. The rearrangement uses TRBV2 and TRBJ2-3; 11 bases are a match to TRBD2. CDR3 sequence reads: CASSQTSGVPSDTQYF. In DNA form, the CDR3 reads TGTGCCAGCAGCCAGACTAGCGGGGTTCCCTCAGATACGCAGTATTTT.